A single sample is the source of the 20 T cell receptor beta chains below, sequenced in a study of blood T cells in healthy people across ages. A sample-barcoded 5' primer and a J-beta primer mix were used in a second PCR of about 7 to 11 cycles. TCRdb reprocessed the 5' RACE reads with MiXCR, giving one entry per CDR3 protein. This sample has about 1.8 million distinct CDR3 sequences, with 40% to 55% found just once. Sample: blood. The receptors originated from a woman in her thirties or forties in good health.

V and J are TRBV24-1 and TRBJ2-5; D not certain. CDR1 is KGHDR, CDR2 SFDVKD, per germline. The CDR3 loop spans 13 amino acids. The ends were cut back, 2 bases at V and 4 bases at J, with 7 bases in the middle. The CDR3 sequence is CATSDYGRETQYF. CDR3 nucleotide sequence: TGTGCCACCAGTGATTATGGTAGAGAGACCCAGTACTTC.

V is TRBV10-3 and J is TRBJ1-1, with 8 bases fitting TRBD1. The CDR3 spans 13 residues. The ends lost 11 bases at V and 4 bases at J; junction bases unmatched: 9. Germline lookup yields CDR1 ENHRY and CDR2 SYGVKD. Written as DNA, the CDR3 is TGTGCCGCGGATGACAGGGGAGGCACTGAAGCTTTCTTT. This gives the protein CAADDRGGTEAFF.

A word on this clonotype: At one end the junction does not follow the germline gene, possibly because of a read error. The chain recombines TRBV11-3 with TRBJ2-7; unclear D gene. Germline-derived CDR1 and CDR2 are SGHNT and YENEEA. The CDR3 contains 12 residues. Here the CDR3 DNA reads TGTGCCAGCATCTTAGATGGCTACGAGCAGTACTTC. Its translation: CASILDGYEQYF.

V is TRBV25-1 and J is TRBJ2-1; 7 bases are a match to TRBD1. V was clipped by 4 bases and J by 4 bases; unmatched bases: 7. Germline V gives CDR1 MGHDK, CDR2 SYGVNS. The CDR3 has 15 residues. This CDR3 reads CASSVNRGPYNEQFF. As DNA, the CDR3 is TGTGCCAGCAGTGTCAACAGGGGCCCTTACAATGAGCAGTTCTTC.

CDR3 bases: TGCAGTGCTACATCGTATCCCCAAGAGACCCAGTACTTC. Translating it yields CSATSYPQETQYF. This chain joins TRBV20-1 and TRBJ2-5; D not resolved. This CDR3 spans 13 amino acids. Germline V gene lookup returns CDR1 DFQATT and CDR2 SNEGSKA (reference sequence). With 4 bases removed from V and 1 base from J, the gap between germline ends came to 10 bases.

This chain links TRBV14 with TRBJ2-7; maybe TRBD1 (6 bases). With 4 bases removed from V and 2 bases from J, the gap between germline ends came to 18 bases. CDR1 and CDR2 from the germline V gene are SGHDN and FVKESK. This CDR3 is 16 amino acids long. Written as DNA, the CDR3 is TGTGCCAGCAGCCTCAACGGCTTTGAGGGGGCCTACGAGCAGTACTTC. Translating gives CASSLNGFEGAYEQYF.

The genes are TRBV6-5 and TRBJ2-7; TRBD2 agrees at 12 bases. The CDR3 totals 18 residues. V shed 2 bases, J shed 5 bases, and the junction held 13 bases outside the gene matches. Germline CDR1 reads MNHEY; CDR2 reads SVGAGI. CDR3 sequence (DNA): TGTGCCAGCAGTTACGCGACTAGCGGGAGAATTAATTCCGACGAGCAGTACTTC. Residues: CASSYATSGRINSDEQYF.

About this clonotype: This sequence may be a read error, since a much larger clone differs from it by one base. The J gene is TRBJ2-1, the V gene TRBV7-9, with unresolved D. This CDR3 comprises 15 residues. Germline CDR1 SEHNR, CDR2 FQNEAQ (reference sequence). CDR3 in DNA: TGTGCCGGCAGCCCCACCGCGAGCTCCTACAATGAGCAGTTCTTC. Protein sequence: CAGSPTASSYNEQFF.

The chain uses TRBV4-2 and TRBJ2-1, with D hard to call. Near its end, the DNA agrees better with TRBJ2-7, so the J call may be wrong. This CDR3 contains 14 residues. CDR1 is LGHNA, CDR2 YNFKEQ, per germline. The CDR3 nucleotides are TGTGCCAGCAGCCAAGTTGAGTCTTTGAATGAGCAGTACTTC. Its translation: CASSQVESLNEQYF.

This clonotype was counted once. The chain uses TRBV7-2 and TRBJ2-2; D gene ambiguous. There are 14 residues in the CDR3. Germline V gene data show CDR1 as SGHTA and CDR2 as FQGNSA. V was cut by 1 base and J by 4 bases, with 7 bases left in between. The CDR3 is CASSLGSLTGELFF. The CDR3 nucleotides read TGTGCCAGCAGCTTAGGTTCTCTCACCGGGGAGCTGTTTTTT.

This clonotype showed up just a few times. The rearrangement links TRBV20-1 to TRBJ2-1; D is unresolved. V lost 2 bases to trimming and J lost 0 bases, with 14 bases between them. The CDR3 is made up of 16 amino acids. From germline, CDR1 is DFQATT and CDR2 SNEGSKA (reference sequence). The CDR3: CSARPLTRSSYNEQFF. The DNA for the CDR3 is TGCAGTGCTAGACCCTTGACCCGGAGCTCCTACAATGAGCAGTTCTTC.

V usage is TRBV4-3 and J usage is TRBJ2-1, with 11 bases identical to TRBD2. CDR1 and CDR2 (germline): LGHNA, YSLEER. This CDR3 contains 17 residues. Losses at the gene ends were 2 bases for V and 5 bases for J; bases not matched to a gene: 8. CDR3 loop: CASSQITSGGYDNEQFF. CDR3 bases: TGCGCCAGCAGCCAAATTACTAGCGGGGGCTACGACAATGAGCAGTTCTTC.

The V call is TRBV9, the J call TRBJ2-1, with 7 bases lining up with TRBD2. The junction had 3 bases not matched to a gene; V was cut back by 0 bases and J by 0 bases. The CDR3 has 16 amino acids. Germline V gives CDR1 SGDLS, CDR2 YYNGEE. The CDR3 loop reads CASSVDLAASYNEQFF. The DNA of the CDR3 is TGTGCCAGCAGCGTAGACCTAGCGGCCTCCTACAATGAGCAGTTCTTC.

This clonotype was seen repeatedly, ten times or more. The CDR3, as DNA: TGTGCCAGCAGTTACGAGATAGGGGAGACCCAGTACTTC. It translates to CASSYEIGETQYF. The rearrangement links TRBV6-2 or TRBV6-3 to TRBJ2-5; D gene uncertain. Germline V gene lookup returns CDR1 MNHEY and CDR2 SVGEGT. Trimming stripped 2 bases from V and 5 bases from J, with 9 bases between. This CDR3 has 13 residues.

This clonotype turned up a few times. This sequence joins TRBV20-1 and TRBJ2-5; 10 nucleotides match TRBD2. Germline V CDR1 and CDR2: DFQATT, SNEGSKA (reference sequence). The CDR3 loop spans 16 amino acids. J lost 5 bases, V lost 5 bases, and 14 bases had no gene match. CDR3 coding DNA: TGCAGTGCTTTTATAGGGACTAGCGCCCTGTTGGAGACCCAGTACTTC. Residues: CSAFIGTSALLETQYF.

This clonotype was recorded a few times. The CDR3 region has the DNA TGTGCCAGCAGCTTGATGGACAGGGGCGATTACACCTTC. Its protein is CASSLMDRGDYTF. V gene TRBV7-2 combines with J gene TRBJ1-2; 9 nucleotides line up with TRBD1. V was pared by 3 bases and J by 11 bases, with 7 bases of the junction left unmatched. The CDR3 covers 13 residues. Germline CDR1 reads SGHTA; CDR2 reads FQGNSA.

V is TRBV4-1 and J is TRBJ2-3, with no clear D. Trimming stripped 0 bases from V and 12 bases from J, with 7 bases between. The germline gives CDR1 MGHRA, CDR2 YSYEKL. This CDR3 contains 11 residues. CDR3 in amino acids: CASSQEADQYF. The CDR3 DNA follows: TGCGCCAGCAGCCAAGAGGCCGACCAGTATTTT.

This rearrangement joins TRBV29-1 to TRBJ2-1; D might be TRBD1 (8 bases). The CDR3 consists of 16 residues. CDR1 and CDR2 (germline): SQVTM, ANQGSEA. V lost 1 base and J lost 7, with 20 bases in between. Here the CDR3 DNA reads TGCAGCGTTGAAGCGGGAGGCAGGGGGCAGAGAAATGAGCAGTTCTTC. Translated, it gives CSVEAGGRGQRNEQFF.

With regard to this clonotype: This may be a read error: a much more frequent sequence differs by one nucleotide. The chain links TRBV20-1 to TRBJ2-5, with D tentatively TRBD2 (5 bases). Looked up from germline, CDR1 is DFQATT and CDR2 is SNEGSKA (reference sequence). The CDR3 is 11 residues long. CDR3: CGASSLETQYF. CDR3 in DNA: TGCGGTGCTAGCAGTCTGGAGACCCAGTACTTC.

This clonotype showed up just once. The junction departs from germline at one end; a sequencing error may be responsible. The gene calls are TRBV29-1 and TRBJ2-4; 10 bases align to TRBD1. Germline CDR1 and CDR2: SQVTM and ANQGSEA. The CDR3 has 14 amino acids. The CDR3 sequence is CSVSPGTGVAIRYF. The CDR3 DNA sequence: TGCAGCGTTTCCCCCGGGACAGGGGTGGCCATTCGGTACTTC.